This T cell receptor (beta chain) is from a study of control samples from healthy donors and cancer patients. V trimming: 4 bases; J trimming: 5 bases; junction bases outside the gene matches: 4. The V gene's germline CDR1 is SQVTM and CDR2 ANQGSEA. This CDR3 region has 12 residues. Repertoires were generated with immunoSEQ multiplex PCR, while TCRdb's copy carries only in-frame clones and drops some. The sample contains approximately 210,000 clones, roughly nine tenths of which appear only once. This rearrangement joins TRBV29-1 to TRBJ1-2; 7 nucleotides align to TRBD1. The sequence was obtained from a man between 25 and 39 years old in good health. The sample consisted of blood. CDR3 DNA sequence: TGCAGCGTTGCTCAGGGGGTGTATGGCTACACCTTC. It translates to CSVAQGVYGYTF. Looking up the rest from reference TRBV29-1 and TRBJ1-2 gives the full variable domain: SAVISQKPSRDICQRGTSLTIQCQVDSQVTMMFWYRQQPGQSLTLIATANQGSEATYESGFVIDKFPISRPNLTFSTLTVSNMSPEDSSIYLCSVAQGVYGYTFGSGTRLTVV.